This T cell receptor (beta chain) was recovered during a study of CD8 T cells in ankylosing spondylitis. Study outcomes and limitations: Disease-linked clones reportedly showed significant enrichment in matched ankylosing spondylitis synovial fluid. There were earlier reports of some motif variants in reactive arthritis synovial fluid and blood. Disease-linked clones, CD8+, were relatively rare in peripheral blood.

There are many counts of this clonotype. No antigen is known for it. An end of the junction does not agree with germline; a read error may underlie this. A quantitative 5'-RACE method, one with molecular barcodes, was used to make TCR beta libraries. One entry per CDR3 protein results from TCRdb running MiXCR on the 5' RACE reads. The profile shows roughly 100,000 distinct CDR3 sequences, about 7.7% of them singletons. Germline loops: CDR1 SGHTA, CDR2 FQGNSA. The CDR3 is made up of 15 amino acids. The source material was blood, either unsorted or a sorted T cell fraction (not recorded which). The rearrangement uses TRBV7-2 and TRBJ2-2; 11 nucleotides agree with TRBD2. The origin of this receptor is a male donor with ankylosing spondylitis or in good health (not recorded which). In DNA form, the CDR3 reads TGTGCCAGCAGCGTAGCGGGGGGGCCTAGCGGGGAGCTGTTTTTT. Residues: CASSVAGGPSGELFF.